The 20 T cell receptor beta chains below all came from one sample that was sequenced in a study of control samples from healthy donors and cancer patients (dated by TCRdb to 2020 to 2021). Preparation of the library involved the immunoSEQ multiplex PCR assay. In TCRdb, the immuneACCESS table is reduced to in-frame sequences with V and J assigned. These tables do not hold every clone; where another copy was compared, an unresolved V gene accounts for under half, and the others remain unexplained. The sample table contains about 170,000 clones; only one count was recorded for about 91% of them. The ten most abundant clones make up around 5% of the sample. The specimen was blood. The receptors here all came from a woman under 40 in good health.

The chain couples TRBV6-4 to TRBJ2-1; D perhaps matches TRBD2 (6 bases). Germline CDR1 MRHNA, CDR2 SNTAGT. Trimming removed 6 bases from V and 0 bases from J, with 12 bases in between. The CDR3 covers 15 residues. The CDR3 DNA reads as TGTGCCAGCAGCGCGGACGGGAGCTCCTACAATGAGCAGTTCTTC. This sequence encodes CASSADGSSYNEQFF.

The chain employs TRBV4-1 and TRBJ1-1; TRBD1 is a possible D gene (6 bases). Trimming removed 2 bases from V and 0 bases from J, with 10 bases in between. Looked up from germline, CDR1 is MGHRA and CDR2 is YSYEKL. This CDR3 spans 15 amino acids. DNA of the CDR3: TGCGCCAGCAGCCAATCCGGGGACATGAACACTGAAGCTTTCTTT. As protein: CASSQSGDMNTEAFF.

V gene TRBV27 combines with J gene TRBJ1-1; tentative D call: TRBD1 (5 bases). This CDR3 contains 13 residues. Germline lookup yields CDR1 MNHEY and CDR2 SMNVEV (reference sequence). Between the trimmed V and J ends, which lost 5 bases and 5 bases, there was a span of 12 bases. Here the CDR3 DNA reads TGTGCCAGCAGTGTCAGGGTGCGAACTGAAGCTTTCTTT. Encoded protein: CASSVRVRTEAFF.

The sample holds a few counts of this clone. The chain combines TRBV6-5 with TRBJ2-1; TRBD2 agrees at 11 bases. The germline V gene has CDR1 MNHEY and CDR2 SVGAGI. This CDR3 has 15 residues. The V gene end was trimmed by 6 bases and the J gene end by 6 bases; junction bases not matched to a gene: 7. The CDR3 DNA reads TGTGCCAGCAGCAGTCTAGCGGGAGGTAGCAATGAGCAGTTCTTC. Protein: CASSSLAGGSNEQFF.

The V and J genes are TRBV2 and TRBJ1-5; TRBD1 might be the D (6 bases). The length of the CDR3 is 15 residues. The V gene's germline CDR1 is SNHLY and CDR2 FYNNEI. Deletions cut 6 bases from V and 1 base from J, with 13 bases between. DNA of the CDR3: TGTGCCAGCAGAGCGAACAGGGCCAGCAATCAGCCCCAGCATTTT. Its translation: CASRANRASNQPQHF. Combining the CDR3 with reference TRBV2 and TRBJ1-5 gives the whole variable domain EPEVTQTPSHQVTQMGQEVILRCVPISNHLYFYWYRQILGQKVEFLVSFYNNEISEKSEIFDDQFSVERPDGSNFTLKIRSTKLEDSAMYFCASRANRASNQPQHFGDGTRLSIL.

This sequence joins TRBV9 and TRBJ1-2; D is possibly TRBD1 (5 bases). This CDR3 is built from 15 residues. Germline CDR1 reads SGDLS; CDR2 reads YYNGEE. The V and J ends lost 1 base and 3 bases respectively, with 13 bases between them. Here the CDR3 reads CASSVLGVKDYGYTF. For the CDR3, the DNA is TGTGCCAGCAGCGTATTAGGGGTGAAAGACTATGGCTACACCTTC.

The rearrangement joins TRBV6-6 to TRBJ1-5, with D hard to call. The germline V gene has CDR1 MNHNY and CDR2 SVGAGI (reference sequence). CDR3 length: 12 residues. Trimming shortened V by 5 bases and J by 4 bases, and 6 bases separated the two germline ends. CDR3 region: CASSGQNQPQHF. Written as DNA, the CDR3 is TGTGCCAGCAGTGGGCAAAATCAGCCCCAGCATTTT.

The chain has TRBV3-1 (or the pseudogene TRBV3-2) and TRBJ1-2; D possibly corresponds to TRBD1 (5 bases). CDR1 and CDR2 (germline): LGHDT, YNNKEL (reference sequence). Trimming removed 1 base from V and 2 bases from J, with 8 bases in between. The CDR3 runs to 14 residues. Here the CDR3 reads CASSQGTWNYGYTF. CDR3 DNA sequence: TGTGCCAGCAGCCAAGGGACATGGAACTATGGCTACACCTTC.

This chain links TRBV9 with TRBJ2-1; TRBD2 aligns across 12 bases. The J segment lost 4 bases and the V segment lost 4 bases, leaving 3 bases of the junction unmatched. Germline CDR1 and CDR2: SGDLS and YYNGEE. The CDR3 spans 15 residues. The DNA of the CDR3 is TGTGCCAGCAGCAAGACTAGCGGGAGTTACAATGAGCAGTTCTTC. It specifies CASSKTSGSYNEQFF.

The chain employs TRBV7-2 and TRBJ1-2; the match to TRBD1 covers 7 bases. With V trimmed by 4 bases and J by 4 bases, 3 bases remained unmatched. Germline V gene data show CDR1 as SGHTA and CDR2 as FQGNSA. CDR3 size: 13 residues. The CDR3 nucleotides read TGTGCCAGCAGCTACAGGGGTTTCTATGGCTACACCTTC. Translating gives CASSYRGFYGYTF.

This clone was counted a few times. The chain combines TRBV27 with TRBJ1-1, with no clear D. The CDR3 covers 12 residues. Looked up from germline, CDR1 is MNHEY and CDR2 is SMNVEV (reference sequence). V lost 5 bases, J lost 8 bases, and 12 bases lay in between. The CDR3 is CASSGPGLEAFF. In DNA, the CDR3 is TGTGCCAGCAGTGGGCCGGGCCTGGAAGCTTTCTTT.

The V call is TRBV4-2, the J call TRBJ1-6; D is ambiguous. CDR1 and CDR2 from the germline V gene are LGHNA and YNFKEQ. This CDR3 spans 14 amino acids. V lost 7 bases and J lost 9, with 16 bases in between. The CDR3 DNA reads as TGTGCCAGCACGACCGGGAAATTGGGTTCACCCCTCCACTTT. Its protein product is CASTTGKLGSPLHF.

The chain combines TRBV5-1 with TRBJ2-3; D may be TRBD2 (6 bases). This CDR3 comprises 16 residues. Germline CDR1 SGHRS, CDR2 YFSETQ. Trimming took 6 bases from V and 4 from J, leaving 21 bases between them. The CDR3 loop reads CASTPIGGSRADTQYF. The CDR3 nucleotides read TGCGCCAGCACCCCAATCGGAGGGTCAAGGGCAGATACGCAGTATTTT.

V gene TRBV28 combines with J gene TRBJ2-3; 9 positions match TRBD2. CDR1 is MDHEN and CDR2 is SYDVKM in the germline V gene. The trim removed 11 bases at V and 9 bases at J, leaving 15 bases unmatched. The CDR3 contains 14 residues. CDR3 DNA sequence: TGTGCCTCCATGTTTAGCGGGAGCCCGAAGACGCAGTATTTT. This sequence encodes CASMFSGSPKTQYF. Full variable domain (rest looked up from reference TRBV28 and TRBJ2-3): DVKVTQSSRYLVKRTGEKVFLECVQDMDHENMFWYRQDPGLGLRLIYFSYDVKMKEKGDIPEGYSVSREKKERFSLILESASTNQTSMYLCASMFSGSPKTQYFGPGTRLTVL.

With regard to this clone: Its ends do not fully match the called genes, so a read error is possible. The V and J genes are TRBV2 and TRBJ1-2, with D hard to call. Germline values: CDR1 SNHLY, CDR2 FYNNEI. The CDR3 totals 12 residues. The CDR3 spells CASSDDRSGVGF. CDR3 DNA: TGTGCCAGCAGTGATGATCGGAGCGGCGTCGGCTTC.

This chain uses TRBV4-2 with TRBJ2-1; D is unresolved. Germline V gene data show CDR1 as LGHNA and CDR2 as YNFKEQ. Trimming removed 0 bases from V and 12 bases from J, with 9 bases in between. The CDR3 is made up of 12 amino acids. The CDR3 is CASSQDLGGQFF. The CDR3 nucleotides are TGTGCCAGCAGCCAAGATCTCGGTGGGCAGTTCTTC.

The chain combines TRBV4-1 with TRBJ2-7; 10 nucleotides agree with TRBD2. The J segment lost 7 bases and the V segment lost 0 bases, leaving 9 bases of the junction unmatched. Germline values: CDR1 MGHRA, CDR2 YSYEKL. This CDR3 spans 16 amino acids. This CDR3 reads CASSQDGLAGVGEQYF. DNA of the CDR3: TGCGCCAGCAGCCAAGATGGGCTAGCGGGAGTGGGAGAGCAGTACTTC.

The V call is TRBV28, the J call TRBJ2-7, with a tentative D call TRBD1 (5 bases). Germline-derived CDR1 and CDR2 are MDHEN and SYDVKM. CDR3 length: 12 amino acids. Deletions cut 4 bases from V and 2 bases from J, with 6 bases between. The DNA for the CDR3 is TGTGCCAGCAGTTGGGGCCCCTACGAGCAGTACTTC. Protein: CASSWGPYEQYF.

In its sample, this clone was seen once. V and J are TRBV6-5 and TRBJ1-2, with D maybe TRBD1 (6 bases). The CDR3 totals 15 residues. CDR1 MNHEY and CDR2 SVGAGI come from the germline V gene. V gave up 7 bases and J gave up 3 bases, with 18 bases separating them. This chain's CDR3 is CASNLQTGPHYGYTF. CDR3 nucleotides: TGTGCCAGCAACCTTCAGACAGGCCCTCACTATGGCTACACCTTC.

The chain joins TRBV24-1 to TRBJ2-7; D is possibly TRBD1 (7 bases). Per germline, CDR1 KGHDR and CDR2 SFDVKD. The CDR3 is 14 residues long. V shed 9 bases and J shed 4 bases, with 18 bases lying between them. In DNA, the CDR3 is TGTGCCACCCGGTGGGGGGACAGCAAATACGAGCAGTACTTC. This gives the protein CATRWGDSKYEQYF.